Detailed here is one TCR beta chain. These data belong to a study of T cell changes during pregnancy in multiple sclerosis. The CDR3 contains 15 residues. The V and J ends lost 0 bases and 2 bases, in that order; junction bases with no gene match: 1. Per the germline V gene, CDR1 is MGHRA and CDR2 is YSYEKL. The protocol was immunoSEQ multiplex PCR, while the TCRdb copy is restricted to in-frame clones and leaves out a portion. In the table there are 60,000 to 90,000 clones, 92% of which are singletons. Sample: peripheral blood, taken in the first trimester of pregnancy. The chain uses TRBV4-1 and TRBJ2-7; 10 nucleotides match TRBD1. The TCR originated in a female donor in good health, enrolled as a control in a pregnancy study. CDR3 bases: TGCGCCAGCAGCCAAGATGGGACAGGGGCCTACGAGCAGTACTTC. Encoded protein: CASSQDGTGAYEQYF.